These T cell receptor beta chains were read from a single sample in a study of cytotoxic CD8 clonotypes in ibrutinib-treated CLL. The method was immunoSEQ multiplex PCR; TCRdb's version includes in-frame clones alone and lacks a portion of them. The sample yields hundreds of thousands of clones, roughly two thirds seen once. The sample consisted of PBMCs, taken after 36 months of ibrutinib treatment. The receptor source for this set is a human donor with chronic lymphocytic leukemia. CDR3s include the opening cysteine and the closing phenylalanine or tryptophan.

TRBJ2-5,TRBV7-9,CASTRLGPWTQYF
TRBJ2-1,TRBV10-1,CASSESAYNEQFF
TRBJ1-2,TRBV10-2,CASSESRTGELGYGYTF
TRBJ2-2,TRBV2,CASTGTRWTGELFF
TRBJ2-2,TRBV27,CASSSPAGGNGELFF
TRBJ2-1,TRBV10-2,CASSSSGLAGNEQFF
TRBJ1-5,TRBV9,CASSPTGALNQPQHF
TRBJ1-2,TRBV11-2,CASRQTPGVGYTF
TRBJ1-6,TRBV15,CATSRDSQGTGGRTPLHF
TRBJ1-2,TRBV7-9,CASSLGQGGPHYGYTF